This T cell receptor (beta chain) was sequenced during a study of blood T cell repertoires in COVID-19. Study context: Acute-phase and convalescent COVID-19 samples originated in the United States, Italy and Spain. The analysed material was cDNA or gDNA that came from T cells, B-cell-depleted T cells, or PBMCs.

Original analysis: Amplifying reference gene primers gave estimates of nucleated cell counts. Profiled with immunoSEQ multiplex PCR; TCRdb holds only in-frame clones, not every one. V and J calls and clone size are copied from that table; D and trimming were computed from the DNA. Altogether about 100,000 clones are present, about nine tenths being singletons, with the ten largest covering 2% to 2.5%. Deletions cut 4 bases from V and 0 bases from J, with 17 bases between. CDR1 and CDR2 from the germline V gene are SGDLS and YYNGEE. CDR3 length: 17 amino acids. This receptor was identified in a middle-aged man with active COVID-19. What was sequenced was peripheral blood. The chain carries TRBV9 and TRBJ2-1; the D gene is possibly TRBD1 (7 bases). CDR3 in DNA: TGTGCCAGCAGCCCCCGGGCAGGGGGGAGCTCCTACAATGAGCAGTTCTTC. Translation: CASSPRAGGSSYNEQFF.